Presented here are 22 T cell receptor beta chains from one specimen sequenced in a study of blood T cell repertoires in COVID-19. Only in-frame clones appear in the TCRdb table, and some are missing; sequencing was by immunoSEQ multiplex PCR. The data hold 45,000 to 60,000 clones, with 86% observed a single time. Sequences were obtained from peripheral blood. Source of these receptors: a man aged 55 to 70 with acute or convalescent COVID-19.

The rearrangement links TRBV7-8 to TRBJ2-7; 12 bases are a match to TRBD2. The junction had 11 bases not matched to a gene; V was cut back by 6 bases and J by 2 bases. The CDR3 has 17 amino acids. CDR1 is SGHVS, CDR2 FQNEAQ, per germline. CDR3 sequence: CASRGPSGRDSPYEQYF. The CDR3 DNA sequence: TGTGCCAGCAGGGGGCCTAGCGGGAGGGATTCCCCCTACGAGCAGTACTTC.

The gene calls are TRBV11-3 and TRBJ1-1; 8 bases line up with TRBD1. The CDR3 sequence is 16 residues long. The germline gives CDR1 SGHNT, CDR2 YENEEA. With 0 bases clipped from V and 6 bases from J, the junction kept 9 bases outside the gene matches. Here the CDR3 DNA reads TGTGCCAGCAGCTTAGAGTGGACAGGGTCTCTGTCTGAAGCTTTCTTT. Protein sequence: CASSLEWTGSLSEAFF.

V is TRBV29-1 and J is TRBJ1-1, with D possibly matching TRBD1 (6 bases). The germline CDR1 and CDR2 sequences are SQVTM and ANQGSEA. V was trimmed by 6 bases and J by 0 bases, leaving 17 bases between them. This CDR3 has 15 residues. CDR3 nucleotides: TGCAGCGTCGTAAATTTGGGGGCCATGAACACTGAAGCTTTCTTT. It specifies CSVVNLGAMNTEAFF.

The chain has TRBV5-1 and TRBJ1-6; 7 bases align to TRBD1. V shed 6 bases and J 5 bases; nucleotides not matched to a gene: 2. CDR3 size: 13 residues. Germline CDR1 and CDR2: SGHRS and YFSETQ. The chain's CDR3 is CASTDRDNSPLHF. The CDR3 nucleotides read TGCGCCAGCACTGACAGGGATAATTCACCCCTCCACTTT.

The CDR3 nucleotides read TGTGCCAGCAGTTTATTTATTTGGCAGGGGAATCAGCCCCAGCATTTT. Protein product: CASSLFIWQGNQPQHF. The genes are TRBV28 and TRBJ1-5; a possible D gene is TRBD1 (6 bases). The germline V gene has CDR1 MDHEN and CDR2 SYDVKM. The CDR3 sequence is 16 residues long. Trimming stripped 1 base from V and 4 bases from J, with 14 bases between.

Here the CDR3 DNA reads TGTGCCAGCAGCCGGACTAGCGGGACTGACATTCAGTACTTC. Encoded protein: CASSRTSGTDIQYF. The chain joins TRBV9 to TRBJ2-4; 12 nucleotides line up with TRBD2. Germline V lookup: CDR1 SGDLS, CDR2 YYNGEE. CDR3 length equals 14 residues. V trimming: 4 bases; J trimming: 8 bases; junction bases outside the gene matches: 4.

The J gene is TRBJ1-2, the V gene TRBV14; tentatively, D is TRBD1 (6 bases). The CDR3 runs 14 residues. From germline, CDR1 is SGHDN and CDR2 FVKESK. V was shortened by 4 bases and J by 3 bases, with 12 bases between the two germline ends. The CDR3 sequence: CASSRGLWDYGYTF. The DNA for the CDR3 is TGTGCCAGCAGCCGGGGGCTTTGGGACTATGGCTACACCTTC.

The count of this clone is one. V usage is TRBV28 and J usage is TRBJ1-1; no definite D call. V was shortened by 6 bases and J by 3 bases, with 11 bases between the two germline ends. Germline V gene sequence: CDR1 MDHEN, CDR2 SYDVKM. The CDR3 is 13 residues long. The CDR3 nucleotides are TGTGCCAGCAGCCTTAACAGTGACACTGAAGCTTTCTTT. It yields the protein CASSLNSDTEAFF.

The rearrangement joins TRBV7-2 to TRBJ2-7; possible D gene TRBD1, 5 bases. The CDR3 spans 13 residues. The V gene's germline CDR1 is SGHTA and CDR2 FQGNSA. Deletions cut 5 bases from V and 5 bases from J, with 13 bases between. CDR3 sequence reads: CASSRQVGDEQYF. The CDR3 bases are TGTGCCAGCAGCCGCCAGGTAGGGGACGAGCAGTACTTC.

The chain couples TRBV5-6 to TRBJ1-1; 12 positions match TRBD1. V was pared by 4 bases and J by 2 bases, with 6 bases of the junction left unmatched. CDR1 is SGHDT and CDR2 is YYEEEE in the germline V gene. CDR3 length: 16 residues. The CDR3 protein is CASSRWDRGPNTEAFF. CDR3 bases: TGTGCCAGCAGCAGGTGGGACAGGGGGCCTAACACTGAAGCTTTCTTT.

CDR3 coding DNA: TGTGCCAGCAGCTGGGAGACGTTACTAGCGGGAGTTCCCCACGAGCAGTACTTC. It specifies CASSWETLLAGVPHEQYF. This rearrangement joins TRBV5-6 to TRBJ2-7; 11 bases align to TRBD2. CDR1 and CDR2 (germline): SGHDT, YYEEEE. This CDR3 comprises 18 residues. J gave up 5 bases and V 3 bases, and 16 bases lay outside the gene matches.

The sample holds one count of this clone. The chain has TRBV29-1 and TRBJ1-1; possibly TRBD1 for D (5 bases). CDR3 size: 11 residues. Germline CDR1 SQVTM, CDR2 ANQGSEA. V lost 1 base, J lost 7 bases, and 7 bases lay in between. The CDR3 bases are TGCAGCGTTGAAGGAAGGGGTGAAGCTTTCTTT. It specifies CSVEGRGEAFF.

This clone was recorded once. The CDR3 sequence is CASRSPGQGAHNNSPLHF. The CDR3 region has the DNA TGTGCCAGCAGATCACCCGGACAGGGGGCGCATAATAATTCACCCCTCCACTTT. This rearrangement joins TRBV28 to TRBJ1-6, with 11 bases fitting TRBD1. The CDR3 is 18 residues long. V trimming: 6 bases; J trimming: 5 bases; junction bases outside the gene matches: 12. Germline-derived CDR1 and CDR2 are MDHEN and SYDVKM. Full variable domain (rest looked up from reference TRBV28 and TRBJ1-6): DVKVTQSSRYLVKRTGEKVFLECVQDMDHENMFWYRQDPGLGLRLIYFSYDVKMKEKGDIPEGYSVSREKKERFSLILESASTNQTSMYLCASRSPGQGAHNNSPLHFGNGTRLTVT.

The chain uses TRBV7-2 and TRBJ1-6; 7 bases map to TRBD1. With 8 bases clipped from V and 2 bases from J, the junction kept 9 bases outside the gene matches. The CDR3 has 16 residues. CDR1 is SGHTA, CDR2 FQGNSA, per germline. CDR3 nucleotides: TGTGCCAGCGGACACAGGGGAGGAACCTATAATTCACCCCTCCACTTT. As protein: CASGHRGGTYNSPLHF. Full variable domain (remainder filled in from reference TRBV7-2 and TRBJ1-6): GAGVSQSPSNKVTEKGKDVELRCDPISGHTALYWYRQSLGQGLEFLIYFQGNSAPDKSGLPSDRFSAERTGGSVSTLTIQRTQQEDSAVYLCASGHRGGTYNSPLHFGNGTRLTVT.

This sequence joins TRBV11-2 and TRBJ2-3; possible D gene TRBD2, 7 bases. The germline V and J ends were trimmed by 6 bases and 2 bases, with 18 bases remaining between them. This CDR3 has 16 amino acids. Germline V CDR1 and CDR2: SGHAT, FQNNGV. The chain's CDR3 is CASRTWGGLFTDTQYF. In DNA form, the CDR3 reads TGTGCCAGCAGGACCTGGGGGGGGCTATTCACAGATACGCAGTATTTT.

The chain carries TRBV2 and TRBJ1-1; possible D gene TRBD1, 5 bases. V lost 4 bases and J 8 bases, leaving 8 bases between the germline ends. Germline V gene lookup returns CDR1 SNHLY and CDR2 FYNNEI. The CDR3 consists of 11 residues. The CDR3 DNA sequence: TGTGCCAGCAGTGTGGGGGGGGAAGCTTTCTTT. The encoded protein is CASSVGGEAFF.

J is TRBJ2-5 and V is TRBV23-1, with TRBD1 identical over 9 bases. TRBV23-1 is an open reading frame, and its role is uncertain. V trimming: 3 bases; J trimming: 2 bases; junction bases outside the gene matches: 10. The CDR3 has 17 amino acids. CDR3 coding DNA: TGCGCCAGCAGTCAGGGGGGGACAGGGAGGCGGCAAGAGACCCAGTACTTC. Protein sequence: CASSQGGTGRRQETQYF.

The chain combines TRBV28 with TRBJ1-1; D possibly corresponds to TRBD1 (6 bases). This CDR3 is built from 15 residues. Germline CDR1 and CDR2: MDHEN and SYDVKM. The V end lost 5 bases, the J end lost 1 base, and 14 bases lay between the germline ends. The CDR3 DNA follows: TGTGCCAGCAGTCTACAGGGACGCCCGAACACTGAAGCTTTCTTT. It is translated as CASSLQGRPNTEAFF. The whole variable domain, remainder taken from reference TRBV28 and TRBJ1-1, is DVKVTQSSRYLVKRTGEKVFLECVQDMDHENMFWYRQDPGLGLRLIYFSYDVKMKEKGDIPEGYSVSREKKERFSLILESASTNQTSMYLCASSLQGRPNTEAFFGQGTRLTVV.

The V and J genes are TRBV7-9 and TRBJ1-4; possible D gene TRBD1, 5 bases. The V gene's germline CDR1 is SEHNR and CDR2 FQNEAQ (reference sequence). The CDR3 spans 17 residues. V was shortened by 3 bases and J by 2 bases, with 16 bases between the two germline ends. Written as DNA, the CDR3 is TGTGCCAGCAGCTTGGGGCAAGGGGCGCTGACTAATGAAAAACTGTTTTTT. This gives the protein CASSLGQGALTNEKLFF.

The chain employs TRBV19 and TRBJ1-3; D uncertain. CDR3 length equals 14 residues. CDR1 is LNHDA, CDR2 SQIVND, per germline (reference sequence). The ends were cut back, 7 bases at V and 3 bases at J, with 13 bases in the middle. CDR3 loop: CASTRRNNGNTIYF. CDR3 bases: TGTGCCAGTACCCGCCGAAACAATGGAAACACCATATATTTT.

This chain connects TRBV5-1 to TRBJ2-1; TRBD1 agrees at 7 bases. The germline V gene has CDR1 SGHRS and CDR2 YFSETQ. Unmatched junction bases numbered 8, after V lost 1 base and J lost 7 bases. The CDR3 is 15 amino acids. The CDR3 spells CASSLRAGGMNEQFF. The CDR3 nucleotides are TGCGCCAGCAGCTTGAGGGCAGGGGGAATGAATGAGCAGTTCTTC.

The chain is built from TRBV7-2 and TRBJ1-2; TRBD1 aligns across 8 bases. The CDR3 is 15 amino acids. Germline-derived CDR1 and CDR2 are SGHTA and FQGNSA. The V segment lost 7 bases and the J segment 4 bases; nucleotides outside the gene matches: 11. This CDR3 is CASTIKTGGLYGYTF. CDR3 in DNA: TGTGCCAGCACCATAAAAACAGGGGGGCTCTATGGCTACACCTTC.